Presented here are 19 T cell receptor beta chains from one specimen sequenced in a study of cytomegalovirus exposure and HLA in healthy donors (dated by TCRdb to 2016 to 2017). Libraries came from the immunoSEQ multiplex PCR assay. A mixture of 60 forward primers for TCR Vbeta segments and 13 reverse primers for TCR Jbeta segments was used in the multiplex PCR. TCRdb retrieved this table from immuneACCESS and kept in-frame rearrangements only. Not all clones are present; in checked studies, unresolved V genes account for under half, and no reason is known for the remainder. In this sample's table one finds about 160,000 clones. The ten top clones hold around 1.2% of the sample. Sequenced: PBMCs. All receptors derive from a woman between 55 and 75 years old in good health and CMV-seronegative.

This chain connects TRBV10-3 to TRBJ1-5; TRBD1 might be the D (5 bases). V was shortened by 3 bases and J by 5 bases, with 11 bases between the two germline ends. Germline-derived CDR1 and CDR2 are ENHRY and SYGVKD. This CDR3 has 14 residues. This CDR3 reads CAISEGGAYQPQHF. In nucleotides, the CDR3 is TGTGCCATCAGTGAAGGAGGGGCATATCAGCCCCAGCATTTT.

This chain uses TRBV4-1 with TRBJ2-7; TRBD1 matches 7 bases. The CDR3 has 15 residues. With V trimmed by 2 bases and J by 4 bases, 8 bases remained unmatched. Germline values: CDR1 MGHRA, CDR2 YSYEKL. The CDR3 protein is CASSQTTGDQYEQYF. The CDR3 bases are TGCGCCAGCAGCCAAACAACAGGGGATCAGTACGAGCAGTACTTC.

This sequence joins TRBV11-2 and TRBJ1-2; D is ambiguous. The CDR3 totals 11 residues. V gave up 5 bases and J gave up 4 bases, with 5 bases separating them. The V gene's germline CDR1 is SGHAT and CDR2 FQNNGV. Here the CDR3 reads CASSPSYGYTF. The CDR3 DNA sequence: TGTGCCAGCAGCCCGAGCTATGGCTACACCTTC. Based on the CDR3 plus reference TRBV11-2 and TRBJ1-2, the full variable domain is EAGVAQSPRYKIIEKRQSVAFWCNPISGHATLYWYQQILGQGPKLLIQFQNNGVVDDSQLPKDRFSAERLKGVDSTLKIQPAKLEDSAVYLCASSPSYGYTFGSGTRLTVV.

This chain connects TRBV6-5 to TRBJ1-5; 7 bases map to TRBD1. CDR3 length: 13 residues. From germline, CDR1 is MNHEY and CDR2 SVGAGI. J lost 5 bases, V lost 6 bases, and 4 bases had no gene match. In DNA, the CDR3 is TGTGCCAGCAGGGCAGGGGGTCATCAGCCCCAGCATTTT. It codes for CASRAGGHQPQHF.

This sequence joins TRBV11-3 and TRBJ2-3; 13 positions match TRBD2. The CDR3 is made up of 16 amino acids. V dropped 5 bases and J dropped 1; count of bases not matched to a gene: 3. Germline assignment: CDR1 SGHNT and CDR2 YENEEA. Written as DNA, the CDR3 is TGTGCCAGCAGCCTTGGACTAGCGGGGGGCACAGATACGCAGTATTTT. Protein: CASSLGLAGGTDTQYF.

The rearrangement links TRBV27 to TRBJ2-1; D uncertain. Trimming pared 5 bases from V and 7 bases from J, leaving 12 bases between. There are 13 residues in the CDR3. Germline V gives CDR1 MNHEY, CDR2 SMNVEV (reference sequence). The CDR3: CASSRGWVNEQFF. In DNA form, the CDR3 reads TGTGCCAGCAGTAGAGGTTGGGTGAATGAGCAGTTCTTC.

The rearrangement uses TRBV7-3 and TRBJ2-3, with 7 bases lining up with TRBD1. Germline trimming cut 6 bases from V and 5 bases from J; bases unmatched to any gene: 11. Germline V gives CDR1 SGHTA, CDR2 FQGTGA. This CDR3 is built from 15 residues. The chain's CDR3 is CASRETGMTGDTQYF. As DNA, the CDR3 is TGTGCCAGCAGGGAGACAGGGATGACCGGAGATACGCAGTATTTT.

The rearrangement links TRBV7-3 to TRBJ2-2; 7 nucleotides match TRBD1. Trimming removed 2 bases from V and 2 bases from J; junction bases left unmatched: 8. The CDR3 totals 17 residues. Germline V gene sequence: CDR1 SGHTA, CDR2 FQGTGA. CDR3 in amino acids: CASSLGEGTDNTGELFF. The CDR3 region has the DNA TGTGCCAGCAGCTTAGGCGAGGGGACAGATAACACCGGGGAGCTGTTTTTT.

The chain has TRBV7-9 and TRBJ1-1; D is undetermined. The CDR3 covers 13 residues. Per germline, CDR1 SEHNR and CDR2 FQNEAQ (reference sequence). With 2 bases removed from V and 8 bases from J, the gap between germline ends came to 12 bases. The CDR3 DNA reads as TGTGCCAGCAGCTTACCACTTCCTCGGGAAGCTTTCTTT. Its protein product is CASSLPLPREAFF.

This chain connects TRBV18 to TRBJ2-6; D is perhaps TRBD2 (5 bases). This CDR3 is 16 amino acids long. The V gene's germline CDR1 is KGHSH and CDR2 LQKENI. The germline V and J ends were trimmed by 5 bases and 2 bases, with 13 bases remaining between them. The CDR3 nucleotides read TGTGCCAGCTCAAGGGTTCCGGGGACTGGGGCCAACGTCCTGACTTTC. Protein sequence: CASSRVPGTGANVLTF.

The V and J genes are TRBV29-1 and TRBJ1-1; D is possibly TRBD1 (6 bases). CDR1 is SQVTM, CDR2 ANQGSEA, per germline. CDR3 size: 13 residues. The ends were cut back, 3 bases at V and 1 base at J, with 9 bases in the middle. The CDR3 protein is CSVDGGQNTEAFF. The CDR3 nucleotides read TGCAGCGTTGACGGGGGGCAGAACACTGAAGCTTTCTTT.

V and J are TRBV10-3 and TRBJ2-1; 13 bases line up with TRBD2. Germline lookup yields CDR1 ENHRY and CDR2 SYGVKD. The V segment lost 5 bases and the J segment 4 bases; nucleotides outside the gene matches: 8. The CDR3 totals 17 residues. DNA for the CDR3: TGTGCCATCAGTTCGACTAGCGGGGGGACCTTATACAATGAGCAGTTCTTC. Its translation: CAISSTSGGTLYNEQFF.

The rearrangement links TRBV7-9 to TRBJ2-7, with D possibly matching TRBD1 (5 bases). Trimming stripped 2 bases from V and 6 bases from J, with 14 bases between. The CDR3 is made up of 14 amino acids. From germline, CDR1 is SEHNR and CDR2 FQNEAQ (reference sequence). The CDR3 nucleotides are TGTGCCAGCAGCTTATTAGGGGTTGAGAGCGAGCAGTACTTC. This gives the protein CASSLLGVESEQYF.

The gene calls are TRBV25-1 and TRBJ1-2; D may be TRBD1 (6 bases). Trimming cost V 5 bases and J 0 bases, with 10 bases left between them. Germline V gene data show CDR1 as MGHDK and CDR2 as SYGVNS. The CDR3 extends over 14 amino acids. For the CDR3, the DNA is TGTGCCAGCAGTCAACAGGGACCTAACTATGGCTACACCTTC. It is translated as CASSQQGPNYGYTF.

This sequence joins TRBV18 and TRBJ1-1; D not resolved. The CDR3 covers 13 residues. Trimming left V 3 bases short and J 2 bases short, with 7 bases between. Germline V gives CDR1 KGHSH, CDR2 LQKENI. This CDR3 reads CASSPASNTEAFF. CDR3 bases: TGTGCCAGCTCACCGGCCAGTAACACTGAAGCTTTCTTT.

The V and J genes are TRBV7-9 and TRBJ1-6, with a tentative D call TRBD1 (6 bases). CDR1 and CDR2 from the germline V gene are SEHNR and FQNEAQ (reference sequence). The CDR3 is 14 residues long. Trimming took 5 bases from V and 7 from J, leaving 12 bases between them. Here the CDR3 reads CASSPGQLNSPLHF. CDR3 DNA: TGTGCCAGCAGCCCCGGACAGCTCAATTCACCCCTCCACTTT.

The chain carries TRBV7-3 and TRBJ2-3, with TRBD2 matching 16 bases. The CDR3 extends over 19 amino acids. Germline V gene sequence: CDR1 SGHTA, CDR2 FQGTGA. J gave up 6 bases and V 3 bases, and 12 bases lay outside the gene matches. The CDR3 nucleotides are TGTGCCAGCAGCTTGTTAAAAGCCGGGACTAGCGGGGGGGCTGATACGCAGTATTTT. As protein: CASSLLKAGTSGGADTQYF.

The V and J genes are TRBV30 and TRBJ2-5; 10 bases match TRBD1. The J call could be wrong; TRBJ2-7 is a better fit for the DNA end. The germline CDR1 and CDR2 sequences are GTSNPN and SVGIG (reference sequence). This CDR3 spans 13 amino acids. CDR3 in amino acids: CAWSGDRGYEQYF. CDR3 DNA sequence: TGTGCCTGGAGCGGGGACAGGGGCTACGAGCAGTACTTC.

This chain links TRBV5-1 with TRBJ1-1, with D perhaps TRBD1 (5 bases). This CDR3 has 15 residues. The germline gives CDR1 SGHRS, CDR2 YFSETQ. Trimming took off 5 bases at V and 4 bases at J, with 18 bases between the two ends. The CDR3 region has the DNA TGCGCCAGCAGAACCTCGGGAGGTGGGGGCACTGAAGCTTTCTTT. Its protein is CASRTSGGGGTEAFF.